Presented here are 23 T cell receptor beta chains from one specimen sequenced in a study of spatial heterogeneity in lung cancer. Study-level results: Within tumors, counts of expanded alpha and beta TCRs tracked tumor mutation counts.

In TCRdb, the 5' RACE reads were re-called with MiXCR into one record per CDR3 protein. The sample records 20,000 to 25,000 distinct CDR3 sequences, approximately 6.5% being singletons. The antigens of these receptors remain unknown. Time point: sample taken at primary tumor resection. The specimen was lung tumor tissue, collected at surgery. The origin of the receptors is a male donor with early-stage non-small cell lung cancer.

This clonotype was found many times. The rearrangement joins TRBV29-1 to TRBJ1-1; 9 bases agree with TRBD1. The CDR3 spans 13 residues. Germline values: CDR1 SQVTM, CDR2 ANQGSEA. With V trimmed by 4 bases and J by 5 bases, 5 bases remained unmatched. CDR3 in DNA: TGCAGCGTTGCGGGGGACAGGGCAACTGAAGCTTTCTTT. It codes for CSVAGDRATEAFF.

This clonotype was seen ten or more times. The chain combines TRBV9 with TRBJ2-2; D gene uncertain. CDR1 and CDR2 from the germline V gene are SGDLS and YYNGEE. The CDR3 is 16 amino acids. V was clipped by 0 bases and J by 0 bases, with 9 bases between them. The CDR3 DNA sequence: TGTGCCAGCAGCGTAGCCATTAGCTCGAACACCGGGGAGCTGTTTTTT. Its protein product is CASSVAISSNTGELFF.

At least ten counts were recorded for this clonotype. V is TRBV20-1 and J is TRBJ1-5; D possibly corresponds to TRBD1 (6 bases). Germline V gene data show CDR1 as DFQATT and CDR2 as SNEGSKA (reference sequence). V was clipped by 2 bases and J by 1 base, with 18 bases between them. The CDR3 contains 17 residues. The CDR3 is CSARNRERMESNQPQHF. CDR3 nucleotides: TGCAGTGCTAGAAACAGGGAAAGAATGGAGAGCAATCAGCCCCAGCATTTT.

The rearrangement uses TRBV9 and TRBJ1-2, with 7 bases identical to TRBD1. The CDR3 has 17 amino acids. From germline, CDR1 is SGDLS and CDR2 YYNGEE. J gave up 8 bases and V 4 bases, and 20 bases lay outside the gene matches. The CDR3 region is CASSPGMRQGGMEGYTF. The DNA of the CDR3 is TGTGCCAGCAGCCCAGGGATGAGACAGGGAGGAATGGAGGGCTACACCTTC. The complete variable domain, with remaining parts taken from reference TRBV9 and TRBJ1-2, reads DSGVTQTPKHLITATGQRVTLRCSPRSGDLSVYWYQQSLDQGLQFLIQYYNGEERAKGNILERFSAQQFPDLHSELNLSSLELGDSALYFCASSPGMRQGGMEGYTFGSGTRLTVV.

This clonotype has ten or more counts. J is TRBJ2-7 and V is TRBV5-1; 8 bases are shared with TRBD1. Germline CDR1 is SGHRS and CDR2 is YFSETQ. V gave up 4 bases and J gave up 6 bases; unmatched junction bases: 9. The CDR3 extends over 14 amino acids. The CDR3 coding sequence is TGCGCCAGCAGCGCGGGACAGGAGGACGGCGAGCAGTACTTC. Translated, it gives CASSAGQEDGEQYF.

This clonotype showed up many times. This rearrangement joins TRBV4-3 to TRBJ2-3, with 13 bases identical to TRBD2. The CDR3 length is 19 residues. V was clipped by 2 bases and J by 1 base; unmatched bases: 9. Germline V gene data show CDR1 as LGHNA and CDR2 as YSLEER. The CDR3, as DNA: TGCGCCAGCAGCCAAAGTGGACTAGCGGGAGATGGAGGCACAGATACGCAGTATTTT. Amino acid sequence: CASSQSGLAGDGGTDTQYF.

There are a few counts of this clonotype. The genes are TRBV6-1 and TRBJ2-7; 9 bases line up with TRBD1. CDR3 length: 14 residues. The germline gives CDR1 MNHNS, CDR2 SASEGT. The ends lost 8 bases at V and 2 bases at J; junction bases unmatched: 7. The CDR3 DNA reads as TGTGCCAGCCAATGGGACAGGGCCCCCTACGAGCAGTACTTC. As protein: CASQWDRAPYEQYF.

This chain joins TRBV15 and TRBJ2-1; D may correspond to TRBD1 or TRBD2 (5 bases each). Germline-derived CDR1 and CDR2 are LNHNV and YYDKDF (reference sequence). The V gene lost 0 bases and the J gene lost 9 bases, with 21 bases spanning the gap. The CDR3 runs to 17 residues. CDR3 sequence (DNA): TGTGCCACCAGCAGAGATAGACCACGAATTGACGGGACTGAGCAGTTCTTC. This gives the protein CATSRDRPRIDGTEQFF.

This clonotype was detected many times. This chain's CDR3 is CASSLGMAKETQYF. The DNA for the CDR3 is TGCGCCAGCAGCTTGGGAATGGCAAAAGAGACCCAGTACTTC. The chain employs TRBV5-1 and TRBJ2-5; D remains ambiguous. Trimming took off 0 bases at V and 3 bases at J, with 9 bases between the two ends. CDR3 size: 14 residues. In germline, CDR1 is SGHRS, CDR2 YFSETQ.

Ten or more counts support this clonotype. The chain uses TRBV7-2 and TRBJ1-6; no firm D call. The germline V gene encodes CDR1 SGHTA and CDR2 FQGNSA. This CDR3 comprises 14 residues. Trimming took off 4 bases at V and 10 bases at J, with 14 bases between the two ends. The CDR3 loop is CASSSPPYGSPLHF. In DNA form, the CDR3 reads TGTGCCAGCAGCTCCCCGCCCTACGGCTCACCCCTCCACTTT.

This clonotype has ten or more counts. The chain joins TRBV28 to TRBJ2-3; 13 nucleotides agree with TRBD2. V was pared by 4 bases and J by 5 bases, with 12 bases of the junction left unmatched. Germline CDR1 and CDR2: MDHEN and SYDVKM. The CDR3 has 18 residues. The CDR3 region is CASSSTSGRVSLRDTQYF. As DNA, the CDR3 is TGTGCCAGCAGTTCCACTAGCGGGAGGGTTTCTCTGAGAGATACGCAGTATTTT.

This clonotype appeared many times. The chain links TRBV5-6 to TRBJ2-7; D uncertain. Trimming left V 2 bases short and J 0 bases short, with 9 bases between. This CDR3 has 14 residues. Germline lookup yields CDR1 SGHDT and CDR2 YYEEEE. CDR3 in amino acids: CASSLRLDSYEQYF. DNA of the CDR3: TGTGCCAGCAGCTTACGACTGGACTCCTACGAGCAGTACTTC.

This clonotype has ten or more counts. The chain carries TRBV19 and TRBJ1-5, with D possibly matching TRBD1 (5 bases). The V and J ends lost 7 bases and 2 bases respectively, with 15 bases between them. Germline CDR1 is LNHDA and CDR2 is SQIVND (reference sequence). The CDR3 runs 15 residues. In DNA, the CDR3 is TGTGCCAGTACCGGTGGGACGGCCCGCAATCAGCCCCAGCATTTT. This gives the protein CASTGGTARNQPQHF.

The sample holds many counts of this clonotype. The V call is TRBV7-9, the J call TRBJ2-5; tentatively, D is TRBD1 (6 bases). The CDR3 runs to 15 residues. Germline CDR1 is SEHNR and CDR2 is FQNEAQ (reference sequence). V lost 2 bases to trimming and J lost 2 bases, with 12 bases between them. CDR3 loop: CASSLPLGTQETQYF. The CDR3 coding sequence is TGTGCCAGCAGCTTACCCCTCGGGACACAAGAGACCCAGTACTTC.

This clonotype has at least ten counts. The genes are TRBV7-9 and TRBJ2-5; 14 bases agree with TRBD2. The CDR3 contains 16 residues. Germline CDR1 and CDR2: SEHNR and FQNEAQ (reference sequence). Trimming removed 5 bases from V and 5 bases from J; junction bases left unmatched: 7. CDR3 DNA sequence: TGTGCCAGCAGCCCGCCGGGACTAGCGGGGGTGGAGACCCAGTACTTC. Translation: CASSPPGLAGVETQYF.

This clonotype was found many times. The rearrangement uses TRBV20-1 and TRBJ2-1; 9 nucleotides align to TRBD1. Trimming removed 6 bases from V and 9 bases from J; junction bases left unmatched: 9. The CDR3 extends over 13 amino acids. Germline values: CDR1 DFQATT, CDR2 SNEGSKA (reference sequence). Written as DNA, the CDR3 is TGCAGTGCCACAGGACAGGGGAAGAGTGAGCAGTTCTTC. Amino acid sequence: CSATGQGKSEQFF.

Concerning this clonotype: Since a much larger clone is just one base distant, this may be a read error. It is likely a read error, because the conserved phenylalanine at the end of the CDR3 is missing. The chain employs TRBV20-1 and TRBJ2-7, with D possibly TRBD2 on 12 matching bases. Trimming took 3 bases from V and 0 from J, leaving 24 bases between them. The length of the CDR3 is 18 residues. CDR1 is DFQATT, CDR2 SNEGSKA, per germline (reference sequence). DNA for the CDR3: TGCAGTGCTAGGGGGACAGGGGGACTAGCGGGCCCCTCCTACGAGCAGTACCTC. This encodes CSARGTGGLAGPSYEQYL.

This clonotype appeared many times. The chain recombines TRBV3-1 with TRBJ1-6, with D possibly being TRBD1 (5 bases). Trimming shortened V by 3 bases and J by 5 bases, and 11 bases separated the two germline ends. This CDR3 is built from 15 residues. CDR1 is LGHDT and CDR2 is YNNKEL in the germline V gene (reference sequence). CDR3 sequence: CASSQTQQDNSPLHF. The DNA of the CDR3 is TGTGCCAGCAGCCAGACCCAACAGGATAATTCACCCCTCCACTTT.

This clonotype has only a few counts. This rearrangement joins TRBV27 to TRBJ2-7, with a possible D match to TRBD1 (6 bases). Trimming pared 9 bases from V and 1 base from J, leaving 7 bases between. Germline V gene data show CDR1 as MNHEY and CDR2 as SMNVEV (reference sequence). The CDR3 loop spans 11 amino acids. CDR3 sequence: CARDRSYEQYF. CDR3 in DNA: TGTGCCAGAGACAGGTCCTACGAGCAGTACTTC.

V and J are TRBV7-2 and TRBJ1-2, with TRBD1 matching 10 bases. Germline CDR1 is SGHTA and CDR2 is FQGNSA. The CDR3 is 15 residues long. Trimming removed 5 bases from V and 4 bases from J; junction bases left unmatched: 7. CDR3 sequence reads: CASSPGTGDLYGYTF. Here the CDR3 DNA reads TGTGCCAGCAGCCCGGGGACAGGGGACCTCTATGGCTACACCTTC.

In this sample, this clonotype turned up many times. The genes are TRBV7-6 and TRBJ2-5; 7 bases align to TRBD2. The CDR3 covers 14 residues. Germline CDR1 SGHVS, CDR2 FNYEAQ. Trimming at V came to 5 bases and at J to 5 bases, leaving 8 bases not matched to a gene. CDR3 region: CASSETQGGETQYF. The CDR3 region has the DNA TGTGCCAGCAGCGAGACCCAGGGAGGGGAGACCCAGTACTTC.

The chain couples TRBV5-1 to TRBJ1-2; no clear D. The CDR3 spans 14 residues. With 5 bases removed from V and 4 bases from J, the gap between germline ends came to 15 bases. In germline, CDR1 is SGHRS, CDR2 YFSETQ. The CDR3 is CASRASQTLYGYTF. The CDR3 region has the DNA TGCGCCAGCAGAGCGAGCCAGACCCTCTATGGCTACACCTTC.

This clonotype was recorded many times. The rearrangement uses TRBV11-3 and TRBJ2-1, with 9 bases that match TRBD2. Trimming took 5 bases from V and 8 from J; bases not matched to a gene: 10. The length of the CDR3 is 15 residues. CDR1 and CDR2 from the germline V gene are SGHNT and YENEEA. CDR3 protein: CASSQLAGPGYEQFF. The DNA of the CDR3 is TGTGCCAGCAGCCAACTAGCGGGCCCGGGTTATGAGCAGTTCTTC.